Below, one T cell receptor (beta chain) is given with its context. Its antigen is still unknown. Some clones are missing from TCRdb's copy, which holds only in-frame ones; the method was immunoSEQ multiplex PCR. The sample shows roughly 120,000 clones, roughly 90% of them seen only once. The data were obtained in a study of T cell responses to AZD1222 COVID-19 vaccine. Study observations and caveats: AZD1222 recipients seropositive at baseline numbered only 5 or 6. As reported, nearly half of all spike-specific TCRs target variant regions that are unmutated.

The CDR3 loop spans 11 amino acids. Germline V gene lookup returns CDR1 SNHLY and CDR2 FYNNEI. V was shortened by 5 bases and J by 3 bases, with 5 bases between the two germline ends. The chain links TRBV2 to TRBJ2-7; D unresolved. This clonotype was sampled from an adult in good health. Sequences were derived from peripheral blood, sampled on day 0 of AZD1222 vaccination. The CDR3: CASSPNYEQYF. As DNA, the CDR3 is TGTGCCAGCAGTCCAAACTACGAGCAGTACTTC.